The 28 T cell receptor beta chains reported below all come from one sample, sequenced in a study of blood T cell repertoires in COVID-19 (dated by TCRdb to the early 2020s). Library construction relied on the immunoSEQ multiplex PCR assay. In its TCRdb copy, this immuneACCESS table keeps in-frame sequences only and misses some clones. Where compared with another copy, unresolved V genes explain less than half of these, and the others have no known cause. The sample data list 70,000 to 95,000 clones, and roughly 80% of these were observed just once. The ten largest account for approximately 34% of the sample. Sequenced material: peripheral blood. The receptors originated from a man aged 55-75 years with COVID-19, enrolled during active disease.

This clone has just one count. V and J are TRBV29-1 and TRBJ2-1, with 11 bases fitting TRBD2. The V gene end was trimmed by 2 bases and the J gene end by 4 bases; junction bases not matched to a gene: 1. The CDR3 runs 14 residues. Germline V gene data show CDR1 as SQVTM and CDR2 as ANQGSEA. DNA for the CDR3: TGCAGCGTTGAACGACTAGCGGGATACAATGAGCAGTTCTTC. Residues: CSVERLAGYNEQFF.

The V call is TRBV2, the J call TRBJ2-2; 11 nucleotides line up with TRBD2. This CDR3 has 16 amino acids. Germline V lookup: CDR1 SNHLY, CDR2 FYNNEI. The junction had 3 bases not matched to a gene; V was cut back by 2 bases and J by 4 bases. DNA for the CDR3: TGTGCCAGCAGTGAATTACTAGCGGGAGCCACCGGGGAGCTGTTTTTT. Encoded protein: CASSELLAGATGELFF. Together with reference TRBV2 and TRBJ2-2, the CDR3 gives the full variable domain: EPEVTQTPSHQVTQMGQEVILRCVPISNHLYFYWYRQILGQKVEFLVSFYNNEISEKSEIFDDQFSVERPDGSNFTLKIRSTKLEDSAMYFCASSELLAGATGELFFGEGSRLTVL.

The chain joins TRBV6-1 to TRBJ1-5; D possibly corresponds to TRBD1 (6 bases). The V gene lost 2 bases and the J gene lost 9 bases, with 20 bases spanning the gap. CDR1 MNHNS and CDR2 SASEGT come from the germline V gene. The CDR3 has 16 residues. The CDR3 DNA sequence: TGTGCCAGCAGTGAAATCAACAGGGCGGGGGTAGGGCCCCAGCATTTT. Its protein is CASSEINRAGVGPQHF.

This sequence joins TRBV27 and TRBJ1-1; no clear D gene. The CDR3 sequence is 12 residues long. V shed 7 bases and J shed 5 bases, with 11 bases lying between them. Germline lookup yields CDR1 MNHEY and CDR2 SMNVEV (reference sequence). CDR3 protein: CASTLAGTEAFF. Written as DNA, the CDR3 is TGTGCCAGCACCTTGGCGGGAACTGAAGCTTTCTTT.

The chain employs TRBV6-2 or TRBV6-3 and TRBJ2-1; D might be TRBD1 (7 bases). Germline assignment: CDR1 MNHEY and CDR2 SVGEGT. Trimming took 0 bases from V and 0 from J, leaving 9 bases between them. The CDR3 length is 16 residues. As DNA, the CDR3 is TGTGCCAGCAGTTACTCGCGGGACAGCTCCTACAATGAGCAGTTCTTC. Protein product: CASSYSRDSSYNEQFF.

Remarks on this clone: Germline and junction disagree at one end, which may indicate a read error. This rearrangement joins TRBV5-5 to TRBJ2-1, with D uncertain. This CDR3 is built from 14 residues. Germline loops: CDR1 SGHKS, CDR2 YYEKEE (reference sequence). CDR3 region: CASSFWLGYDEQFF. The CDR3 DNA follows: TGTGCCAGCAGCTTCTGGCTAGGCTACGATGAGCAGTTCTTC.

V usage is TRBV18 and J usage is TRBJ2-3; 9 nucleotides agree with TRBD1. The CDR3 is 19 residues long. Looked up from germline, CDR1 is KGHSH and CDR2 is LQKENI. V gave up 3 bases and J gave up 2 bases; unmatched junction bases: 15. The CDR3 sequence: CASSPPQGAQTRNTDTQYF. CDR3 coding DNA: TGTGCCAGCTCACCGCCACAGGGGGCGCAAACCAGGAACACAGATACGCAGTATTTT.

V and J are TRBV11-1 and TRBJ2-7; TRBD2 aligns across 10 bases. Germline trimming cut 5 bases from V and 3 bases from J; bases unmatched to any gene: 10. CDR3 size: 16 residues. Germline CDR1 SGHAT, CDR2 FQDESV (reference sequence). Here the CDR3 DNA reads TGTGCCAGCAGCCCCCGGCTAGCGGGGGAGGTCTACGAGCAGTACTTC. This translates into CASSPRLAGEVYEQYF.

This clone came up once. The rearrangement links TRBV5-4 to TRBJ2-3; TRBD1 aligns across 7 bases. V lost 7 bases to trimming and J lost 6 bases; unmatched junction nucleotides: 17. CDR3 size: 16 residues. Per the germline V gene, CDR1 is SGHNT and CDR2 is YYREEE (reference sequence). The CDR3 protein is CASSPPARGPADTQYF. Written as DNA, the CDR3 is TGTGCCAGCTCGCCACCCGCTAGGGGGCCGGCGGATACGCAGTATTTT.

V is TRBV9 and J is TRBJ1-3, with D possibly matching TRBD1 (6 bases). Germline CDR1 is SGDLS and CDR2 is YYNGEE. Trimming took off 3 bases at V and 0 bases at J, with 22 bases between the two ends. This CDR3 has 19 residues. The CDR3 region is CASSAGGLPPPSSGNTIYF. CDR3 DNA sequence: TGTGCCAGCAGCGCCGGGGGGCTCCCACCCCCGAGCTCTGGAAACACCATATATTTT.

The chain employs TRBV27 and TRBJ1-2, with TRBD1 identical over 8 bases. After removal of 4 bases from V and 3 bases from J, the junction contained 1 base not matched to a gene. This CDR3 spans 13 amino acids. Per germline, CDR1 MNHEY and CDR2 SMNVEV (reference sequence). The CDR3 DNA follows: TGTGCCAGCAGTTCGACAGGGGACTATGGCTACACCTTC. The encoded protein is CASSSTGDYGYTF.

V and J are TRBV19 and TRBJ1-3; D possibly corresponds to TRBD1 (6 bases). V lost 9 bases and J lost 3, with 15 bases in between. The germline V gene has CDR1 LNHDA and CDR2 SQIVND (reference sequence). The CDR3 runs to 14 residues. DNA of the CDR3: TGTGCCAGCGATCGGGGGGCGCTTGGAAACACCATATATTTT. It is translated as CASDRGALGNTIYF. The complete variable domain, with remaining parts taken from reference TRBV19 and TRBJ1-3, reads DGGITQSPKYLFRKEGQNVTLSCEQNLNHDAMYWYRQDPGQGLRLIYYSQIVNDFQKGDIAEGYSVSREKKESFPLTVTSAQKNPTAFYLCASDRGALGNTIYFGEGSWLTVV.

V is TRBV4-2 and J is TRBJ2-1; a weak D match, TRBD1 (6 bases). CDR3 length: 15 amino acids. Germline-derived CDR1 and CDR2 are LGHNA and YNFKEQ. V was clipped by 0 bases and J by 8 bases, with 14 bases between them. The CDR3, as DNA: TGTGCCAGCAGCCAAGAAAACAGGGAATTCGATGAGCAGTTCTTC. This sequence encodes CASSQENREFDEQFF.

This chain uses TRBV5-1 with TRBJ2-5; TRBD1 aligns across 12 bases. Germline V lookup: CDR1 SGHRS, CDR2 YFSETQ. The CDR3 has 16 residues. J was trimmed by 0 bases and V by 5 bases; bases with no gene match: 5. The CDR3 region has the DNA TGCGCCAGCAGAACGGGGACAGGGGGCCACCAAGAGACCCAGTACTTC. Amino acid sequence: CASRTGTGGHQETQYF.

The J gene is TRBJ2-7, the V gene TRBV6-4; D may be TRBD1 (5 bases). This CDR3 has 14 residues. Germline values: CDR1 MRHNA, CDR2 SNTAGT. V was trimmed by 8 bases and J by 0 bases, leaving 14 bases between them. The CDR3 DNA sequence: TGTGCCAGCTCACAGGCCAACCCCTCCTACGAGCAGTACTTC. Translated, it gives CASSQANPSYEQYF.

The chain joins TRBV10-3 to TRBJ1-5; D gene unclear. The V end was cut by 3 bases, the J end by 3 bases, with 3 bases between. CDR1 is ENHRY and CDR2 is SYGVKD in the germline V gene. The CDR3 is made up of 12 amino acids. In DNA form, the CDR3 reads TGTGCCATCAGTGATAACAATCAGCCCCAGCATTTT. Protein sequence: CAISDNNQPQHF.

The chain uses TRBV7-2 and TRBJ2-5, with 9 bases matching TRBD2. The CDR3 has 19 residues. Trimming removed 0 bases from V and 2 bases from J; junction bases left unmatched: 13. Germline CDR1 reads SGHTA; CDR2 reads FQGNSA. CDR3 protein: CASSLARGLVAGEQETQYF. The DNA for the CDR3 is TGTGCCAGCAGCTTAGCGAGGGGGCTGGTAGCGGGAGAGCAAGAGACCCAGTACTTC.

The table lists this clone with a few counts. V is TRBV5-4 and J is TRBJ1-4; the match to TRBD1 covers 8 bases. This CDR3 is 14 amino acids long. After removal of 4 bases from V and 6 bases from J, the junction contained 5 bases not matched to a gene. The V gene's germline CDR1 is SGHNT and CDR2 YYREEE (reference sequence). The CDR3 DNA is TGTGCCAGCAGCCGACAGGGGATTGATGAAAAACTGTTTTTT. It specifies CASSRQGIDEKLFF.

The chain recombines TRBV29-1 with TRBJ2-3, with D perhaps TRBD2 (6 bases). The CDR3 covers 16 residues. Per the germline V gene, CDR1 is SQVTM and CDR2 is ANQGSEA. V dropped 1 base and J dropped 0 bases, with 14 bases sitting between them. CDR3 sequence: CSVEGVSGLSTDTQYF. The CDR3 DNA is TGCAGCGTTGAAGGTGTTAGCGGCCTTAGCACAGATACGCAGTATTTT.

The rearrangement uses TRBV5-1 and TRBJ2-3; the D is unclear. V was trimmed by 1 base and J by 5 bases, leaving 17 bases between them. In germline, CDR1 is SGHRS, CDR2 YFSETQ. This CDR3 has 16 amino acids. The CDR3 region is CASSLIQKKGQDTQYF. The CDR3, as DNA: TGCGCCAGCAGCTTGATACAGAAAAAAGGTCAAGATACGCAGTATTTT.

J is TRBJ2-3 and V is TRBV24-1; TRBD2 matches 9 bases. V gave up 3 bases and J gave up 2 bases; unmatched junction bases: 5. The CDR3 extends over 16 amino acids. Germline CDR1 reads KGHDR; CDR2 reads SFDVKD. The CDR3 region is CATSDGTSSYTDTQYF. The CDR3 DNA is TGTGCCACCAGTGATGGGACTAGCTCATACACAGATACGCAGTATTTT.

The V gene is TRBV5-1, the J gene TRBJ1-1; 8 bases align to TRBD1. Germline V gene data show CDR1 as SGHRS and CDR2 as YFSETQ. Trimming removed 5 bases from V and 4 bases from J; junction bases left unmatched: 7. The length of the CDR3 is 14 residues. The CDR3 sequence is CASSYGQGVTEAFF. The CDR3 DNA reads TGCGCCAGCAGTTATGGACAGGGTGTCACTGAAGCTTTCTTT. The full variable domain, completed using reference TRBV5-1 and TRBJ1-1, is KAGVTQTPRYLIKTRGQQVTLSCSPISGHRSVSWYQQTPGQGLQFLFEYFSETQRNKGNFPGRFSGRQFSNSRSEMNVSTLELGDSALYLCASSYGQGVTEAFFGQGTRLTVV.

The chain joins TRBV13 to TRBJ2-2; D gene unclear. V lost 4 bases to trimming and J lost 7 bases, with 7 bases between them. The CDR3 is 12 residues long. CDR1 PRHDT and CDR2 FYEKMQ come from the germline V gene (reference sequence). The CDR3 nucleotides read TGTGCCAGCAGCTCCGGTCACGGGGAGCTGTTTTTT. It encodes CASSSGHGELFF. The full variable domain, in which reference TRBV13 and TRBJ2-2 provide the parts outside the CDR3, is AAGVIQSPRHLIKEKRETATLKCYPIPRHDTVYWYQQGPGQDPQFLISFYEKMQSDKGSIPDRFSAQQFSDYHSELNMSSLELGDSALYFCASSSGHGELFFGEGSRLTVL.

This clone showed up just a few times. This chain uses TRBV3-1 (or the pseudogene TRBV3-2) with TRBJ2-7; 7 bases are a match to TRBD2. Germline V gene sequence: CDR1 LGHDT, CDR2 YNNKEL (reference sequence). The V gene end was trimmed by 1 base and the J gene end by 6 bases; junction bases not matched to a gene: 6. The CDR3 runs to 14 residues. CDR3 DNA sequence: TGTGCCAGCAGCCAAGGGACTAGTGGGGGCGAGCAGTACTTC. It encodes CASSQGTSGGEQYF.

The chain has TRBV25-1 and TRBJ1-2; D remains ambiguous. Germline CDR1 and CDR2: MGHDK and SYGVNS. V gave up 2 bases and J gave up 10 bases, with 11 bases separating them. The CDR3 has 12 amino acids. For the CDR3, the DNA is TGTGCCAGCAGTGAAATCGGAAGACACTACACCTTC. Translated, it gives CASSEIGRHYTF.

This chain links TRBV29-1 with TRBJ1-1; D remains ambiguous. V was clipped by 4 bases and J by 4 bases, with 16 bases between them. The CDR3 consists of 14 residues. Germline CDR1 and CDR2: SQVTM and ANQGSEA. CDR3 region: CSVVTRGAGTEAFF. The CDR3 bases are TGCAGCGTTGTGACCCGAGGTGCGGGCACTGAAGCTTTCTTT.

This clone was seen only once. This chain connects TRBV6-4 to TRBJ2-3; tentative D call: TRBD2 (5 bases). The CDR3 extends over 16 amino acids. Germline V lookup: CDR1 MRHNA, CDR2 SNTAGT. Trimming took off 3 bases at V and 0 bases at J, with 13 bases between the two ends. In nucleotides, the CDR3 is TGTGCCAGCAGTGAAGAGGGTGGTTTTAGCACAGATACGCAGTATTTT. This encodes CASSEEGGFSTDTQYF.

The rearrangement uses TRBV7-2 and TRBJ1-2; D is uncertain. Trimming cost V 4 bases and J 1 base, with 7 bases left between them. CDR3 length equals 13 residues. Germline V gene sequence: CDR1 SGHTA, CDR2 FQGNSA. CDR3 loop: CASSSQFNYGYTF. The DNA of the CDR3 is TGTGCCAGCAGCTCACAGTTTAACTATGGCTACACCTTC.